This T cell receptor beta chain was identified in a study of human T cells and chemical hapten exposure. As for time point: pre-sensitization, week 0. Treatment: therapeutic diphenylcyclopropenone sensitization with weekly scalp DPC. Using its own MiXCR run on the RACE reads, TCRdb lists one record per CDR3 protein. The data contain some 300,000 distinct CDR3 sequences, approximately 5% of them singletons. This clonotype has only a few counts. The sequencing here drew on whole blood, taken in connection with sensitization to the hapten diphenylcyclopropenone (DPC). This TCR was recovered from a woman between 18 and 30 years old with alopecia areata. Some clones in this sample may be carry-over from other donors' samples.

CDR3 region: CASSPVGRYGYTF. The CDR3 DNA is TGTGCCAGCAGTCCAGTGGGGAGATATGGCTACACCTTC. The chain couples TRBV12-3 or TRBV12-4 to TRBJ1-2, with unresolved D. The CDR3 spans 13 residues. V was clipped by 5 bases and J by 5 bases, with 12 bases between them.